This T cell receptor (beta chain) was profiled in a study of shared clonotypes between healthy human individuals (dated by TCRdb to 2018 to 2020). Study-level background: Three men and two women, aged 18 to 49 years, made up the cohort. To increase sequencing depth and limit assay-specific biases, TCR repertoire library preparation and sequencing were carried out by different laboratories using diverse techniques. For each donor, CD4 naive and CD4 memory were each given three plates, CD8 naive was given two plates, and CD8 memory was given one plate. To estimate repertoire size and how much clonotypes are shared between individuals, the study performed deep sequencing of blood TCR repertoires from a handful of healthy adults. Between about 0.8 and 9 billion PBMCs per donor were obtained by leukapheresis.

Using the deep immunoSEQ assay, multiplex PCR amplified TCR CDR3 regions from genomic DNA. For each cell subset, the extracted genomic DNA was distributed evenly across all wells of several immunoSEQ 96-well plates, and each plate served as one replicate. For sorted subsets, around 200 ng genomic DNA, equal to 25,000 to 35,000 T cell genomes, was loaded into each replicate PCR. The purified libraries were quantified using a Qubit 3.0 fluorometer, sized with a Bioanalyzer 2100, and then quantified again using the KAPA Library Quantification kit. Every immunoSEQ 96-well plate was sequenced on a dedicated single-read 150-cycle Illumina NextSeq 550 flow cell. Turning to the authors' computational methods: Because the immunoSEQ output included only junctional sequences and no quality scores, the filtering could not be the same as the filtering used for full-length reads. To assign V/J genes and CDR3, sequences were annotated using PyIR, a Python wrapper for IgBLAST v1.9, with IMGT germline references. Reads were removed for weak V/J assignments (E-value above 1e-6), missing CDR3, stop codons, out-of-frame junctions, or ambiguous translated residues. A V3J clonotype was defined by an identical inferred V gene, J gene, and CDR3 amino acid sequence. To compute the percentage overlap between repertoires, the number of shared unique clonotypes was divided by the size of the smaller repertoire. Richness of each repertoire was evaluated using RTK rarefaction, the Chao1 estimator, and Recon v2.1 estimates of unobserved clonotypes. Generation probabilities were computed with OLGA for all TCRbeta clonotypes obtained by the gDNA method from a handful of donors. In TCRdb, the immuneACCESS table is reduced to in-frame sequences with V and J assigned. These tables do not hold every clone; where another copy was compared, an unresolved V gene accounts for under half, and the others remain unexplained. The D gene and trimming were derived from the DNA, and the V and J assignments and clone size from that table. This sample lists roughly 2.6 million clones; roughly 92% were detected once. The ten largest account for under 0.15% of the sample.

Points on this clone: The antigen it binds to is not known. Base qualities were left out, and no much larger clone turns up one base away.

Overall study outcomes, separate from this receptor: Naive subsets generally had larger estimated clonotype richness than memory subsets did. Even with the large sequencing depth, rarefaction of the sorted-subset datasets indicated that sequencing was incomplete. Clonotypes shared by all four sorted-subset donors showed higher generation probabilities than non-shared clonotypes. Sampling was restricted to blood, and TCR repertoires in tissues likely differ from the TCR repertoires found in blood. Because the study included only a small number of donors, the genetic and exposure-history diversity represented was limited. Sharing across a few donors was observed for about 5% of naive CD4, 3% to 3.5% of naive CD8, 2.3% of memory CD4, and around 0.42% of memory CD8 clonotypes. Based on pairwise subsampling, the degree of clonotype sharing among donors was expected to be affected by sequencing depth.

Cut back by 0 bases and 2 bases, the V and J ends lie 15 bases apart. The CDR3 measures 16 amino acids from cysteine to phenylalanine. Only the CDR3 part of the read is kept: 48 bases, read in frame from the first base. CDR1 is given as SGHRS and CDR2 as YFSETQ, both from the germline V gene. Healthy HIV-negative adults with no recently reported acute infections or vaccinations were included as donors. All donors were Caucasian adults living in Nashville, Tennessee, USA. CD4+ T cells were enriched by magnetic negative selection, after which naive cells were positively selected on CD45RA and the negative fraction was taken as the memory subset. Blood was collected by leukapheresis, and PBMCs were isolated by Ficoll-Histopaque density gradient centrifugation and then cryopreserved in liquid nitrogen vapor phase. Purity and quantity of every magnetically sorted T cell population were checked by analytical flow cytometry. Genomic DNA was isolated from each sorted fraction and quantified by UV absorbance on a Nanodrop 2000c.

Material: naive CD4+ T cells sorted from blood. The cell subset or site label corresponds to: CD45RA+ positively selected. The chain is encoded by TRBV5-1 joined to TRBJ2-7, with a tentative D call of TRBD1 or TRBD2, each matching 5 bases. The sequence derives from a young man in good health. The bases are TGCGCCAGCAGCTTGGGGGGACCAGGACCTCCCTACGAGCAGTACTTC. Translated, it gives CASSLGGPGPPYEQYF.